This T cell receptor (beta chain) was sequenced during a study of blood T cell repertoires in COVID-19. V dropped 5 bases and J dropped 2 bases, with 14 bases sitting between them. The CDR3 contains 16 residues. Germline values: CDR1 KGHDR, CDR2 SFDVKD. Authors' analysis steps: Amplification from reference gene primers served as the basis for estimated nucleated cell counts. Profiled with immunoSEQ multiplex PCR; TCRdb holds only in-frame clones, not every one. Clonal size and the V and J genes are those of that table, whereas D and trimming came from the DNA. The table shows about 360,000 clones, with around nine tenths occurring only once.

The sequenced sample consisted of peripheral blood. The J gene is TRBJ2-2, the V gene TRBV24-1; possibly TRBD2 for D (6 bases). This TCR was sampled from a human donor in a cohort sampled during active COVID-19. CDR3 in DNA: TGTGCCACCAGTGGGTCCGGGACTCTTAACACCGGGGAGCTGTTTTTT. Its translation: CATSGSGTLNTGELFF.